The 11 T cell receptor beta chains given below trace back to one sample, sequenced in a study of T cells in localized non-small cell lung cancer. Here immunoSEQ multiplex PCR was the method, and the copy in TCRdb shows in-frame clones only, minus some. The sample has about 20,000 clones; about nine tenths are singletons. The sequencing used PBMCs, collected before any cancer treatment. The receptors originated from a man aged 35 to 70 with stage II squamous cell lung carcinoma.

The chain recombines TRBV7-2 with TRBJ1-2; D perhaps matches TRBD1 (5 bases). The CDR3 length is 13 residues. The V and J ends lost 5 bases and 4 bases respectively, with 11 bases between them. Germline V CDR1 and CDR2: SGHTA, FQGNSA. CDR3 in DNA: TGTGCCAGCAGCCGGGACGGGGGCTATGGCTACACCTTC. This sequence encodes CASSRDGGYGYTF.

This chain uses TRBV29-1 with TRBJ1-1, with D perhaps TRBD1 (5 bases). Per the germline V gene, CDR1 is SQVTM and CDR2 is ANQGSEA. V gave up 4 bases and J gave up 0 bases, with 9 bases separating them. The length of the CDR3 is 13 residues. CDR3 residues: CSVGGTVNTEAFF. The CDR3 DNA reads as TGCAGCGTTGGAGGGACGGTGAACACTGAAGCTTTCTTT.

V gene TRBV5-6 combines with J gene TRBJ1-1; 9 positions match TRBD1. The CDR3 is 18 residues long. CDR1 and CDR2 from the germline V gene are SGHDT and YYEEEE. V dropped 7 bases and J dropped 1; count of bases not matched to a gene: 17. For the CDR3, the DNA is TGTGCCAGCTACCCTGACAGGGGGAGAGCTCGTACGAACACTGAAGCTTTCTTT. Residues: CASYPDRGRARTNTEAFF.

The rearrangement uses TRBV7-9 and TRBJ2-3; maybe TRBD2 (6 bases). Germline-derived CDR1 and CDR2 are SEHNR and FQNEAQ (reference sequence). CDR3 length: 14 residues. The V gene lost 8 bases and the J gene lost 2 bases, with 14 bases spanning the gap. CDR3 in amino acids: CASVSGGYTDTQYF. The CDR3 DNA follows: TGTGCCAGCGTAAGTGGGGGGTACACAGATACGCAGTATTTT.

The chain joins TRBV9 to TRBJ2-7; D possibly corresponds to TRBD2 (5 bases). CDR3 length equals 13 residues. Germline V gene sequence: CDR1 SGDLS, CDR2 YYNGEE. The ends were cut back, 4 bases at V and 1 base at J, with 9 bases in the middle. CDR3 region: CASSTGISYEQYF. The CDR3 region has the DNA TGTGCCAGCAGCACGGGGATATCCTACGAGCAGTACTTC.

The chain employs TRBV6-5 and TRBJ2-5, with a possible D match to TRBD2 (5 bases). CDR3 length: 14 amino acids. The germline V gene has CDR1 MNHEY and CDR2 SVGAGI. Trimming shortened V by 7 bases and J by 4 bases, and 16 bases separated the two germline ends. CDR3 DNA sequence: TGTGCCAGCATCGCCGCAGCGGCGGGAGAGACCCAGTACTTC. This gives the protein CASIAAAAGETQYF.

The chain employs TRBV5-4 and TRBJ1-1, with D hard to call. Per germline, CDR1 SGHNT and CDR2 YYREEE (reference sequence). There are 14 residues in the CDR3. V gave up 4 bases and J gave up 6 bases, with 16 bases separating them. CDR3 sequence reads: CASSQEFSGAEAFF. The CDR3 bases are TGTGCCAGCAGCCAGGAATTCAGTGGGGCTGAAGCTTTCTTT.

This rearrangement joins TRBV28 to TRBJ1-3; perhaps TRBD1 as D (5 bases). The CDR3 has 19 residues. Deletions cut 9 bases from V and 0 bases from J, with 27 bases between. The germline V gene has CDR1 MDHEN and CDR2 SYDVKM. In DNA form, the CDR3 reads TGTGCCAGAGAGGTAGGGACCCCGTTGCCCACACGCTCTGGAAACACCATATATTTT. It translates to CAREVGTPLPTRSGNTIYF.

J is TRBJ1-2 and V is TRBV7-9; 8 nucleotides line up with TRBD1. This CDR3 contains 16 residues. Trimming at V came to 5 bases and at J to 8 bases, leaving 16 bases not matched to a gene. Germline V gene lookup returns CDR1 SEHNR and CDR2 FQNEAQ (reference sequence). This chain's CDR3 is CASSDSTGERTKGYTF. The CDR3 DNA follows: TGTGCCAGCAGCGATTCGACAGGGGAGAGAACTAAGGGCTACACCTTC.

The rearrangement joins TRBV28 to TRBJ1-3; 7 bases map to TRBD1. CDR1 is MDHEN, CDR2 SYDVKM, per germline. Germline trimming cut 5 bases from V and 10 bases from J; bases unmatched to any gene: 2. CDR3 size: 11 residues. CDR3 nucleotides: TGTGCCAGCAGTATCAGGGGGACCATATATTTT. The encoded protein is CASSIRGTIYF.

This chain joins TRBV6-5 and TRBJ1-1; 7 positions match TRBD1. CDR1 is MNHEY, CDR2 SVGAGI, per germline. With V trimmed by 1 base and J by 5 bases, 10 bases remained unmatched. This CDR3 comprises 16 residues. DNA of the CDR3: TGTGCCAGCAGTTACTTAAACACAGGGGAGGCAACTGAAGCTTTCTTT. Protein product: CASSYLNTGEATEAFF.